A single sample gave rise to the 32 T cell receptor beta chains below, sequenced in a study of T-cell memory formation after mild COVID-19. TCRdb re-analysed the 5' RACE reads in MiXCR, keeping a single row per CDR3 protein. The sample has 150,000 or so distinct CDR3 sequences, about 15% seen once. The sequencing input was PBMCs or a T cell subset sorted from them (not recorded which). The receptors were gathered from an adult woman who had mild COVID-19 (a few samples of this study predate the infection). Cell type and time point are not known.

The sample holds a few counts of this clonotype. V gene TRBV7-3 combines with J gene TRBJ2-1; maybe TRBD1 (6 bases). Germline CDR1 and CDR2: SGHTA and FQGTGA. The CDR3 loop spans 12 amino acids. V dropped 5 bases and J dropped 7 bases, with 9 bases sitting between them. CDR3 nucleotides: TGTGCCAGCAGCGCGGACAGAAATGAGCAGTTCTTC. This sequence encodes CASSADRNEQFF.

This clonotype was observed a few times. The CDR3 loop is CASSYLRGKSNQPQHF. The CDR3 coding sequence is TGTGCCAGCAGTTACTTGCGGGGGAAGAGCAATCAGCCCCAGCATTTT. This chain uses TRBV6-6 with TRBJ1-5, with D maybe TRBD1 (5 bases). The CDR3 contains 16 residues. The V end lost 1 base, the J end lost 1 base, and 11 bases lay between the germline ends. Germline CDR1 and CDR2: MNHNY and SVGAGI (reference sequence).

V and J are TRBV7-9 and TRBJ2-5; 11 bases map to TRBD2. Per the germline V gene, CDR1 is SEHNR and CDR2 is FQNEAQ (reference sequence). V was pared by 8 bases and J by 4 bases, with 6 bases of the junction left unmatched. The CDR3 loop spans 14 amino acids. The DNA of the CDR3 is TGTGCCAGCGCCCTAGCGGGAGGCACAGAGACCCAGTACTTC. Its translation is CASALAGGTETQYF.

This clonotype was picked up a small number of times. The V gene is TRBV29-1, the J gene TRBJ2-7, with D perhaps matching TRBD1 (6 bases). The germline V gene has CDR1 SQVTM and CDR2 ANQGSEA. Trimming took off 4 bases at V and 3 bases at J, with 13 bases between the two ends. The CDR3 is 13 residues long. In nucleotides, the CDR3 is TGCAGCGTTGGTTTTAACAGGGACTACGAGCAGTACTTC. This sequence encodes CSVGFNRDYEQYF.

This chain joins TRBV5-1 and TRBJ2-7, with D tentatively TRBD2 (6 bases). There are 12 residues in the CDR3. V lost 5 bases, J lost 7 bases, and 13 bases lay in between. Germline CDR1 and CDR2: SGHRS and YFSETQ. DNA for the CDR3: TGCGCCAGCAGTGAGGGGCGGGGAGAGCAGTACTTC. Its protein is CASSEGRGEQYF.

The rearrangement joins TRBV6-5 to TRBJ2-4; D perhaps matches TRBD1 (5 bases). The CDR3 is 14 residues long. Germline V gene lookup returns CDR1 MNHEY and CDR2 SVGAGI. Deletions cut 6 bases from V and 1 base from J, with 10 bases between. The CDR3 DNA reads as TGTGCCAGCAGCCTCCCAGGGGCCAAAAACATTCAGTACTTC. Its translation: CASSLPGAKNIQYF.

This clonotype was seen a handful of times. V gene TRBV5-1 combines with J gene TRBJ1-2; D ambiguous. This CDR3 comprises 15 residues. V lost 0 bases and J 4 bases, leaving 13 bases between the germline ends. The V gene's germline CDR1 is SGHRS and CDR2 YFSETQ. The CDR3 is CASSLDMPPPYGYTF. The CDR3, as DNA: TGCGCCAGCAGCTTGGACATGCCCCCACCCTATGGCTACACCTTC.

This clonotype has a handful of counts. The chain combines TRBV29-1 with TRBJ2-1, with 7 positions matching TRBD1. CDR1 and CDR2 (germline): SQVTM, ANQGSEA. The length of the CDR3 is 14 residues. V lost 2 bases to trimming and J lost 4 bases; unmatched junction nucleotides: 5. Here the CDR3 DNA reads TGCAGCGTTGAAAACAGGGGACCTTACAATGAGCAGTTCTTC. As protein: CSVENRGPYNEQFF.

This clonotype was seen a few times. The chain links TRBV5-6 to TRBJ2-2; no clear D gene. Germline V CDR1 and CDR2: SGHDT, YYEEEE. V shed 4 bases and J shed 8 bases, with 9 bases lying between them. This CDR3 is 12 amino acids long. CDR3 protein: CASSRGRGELFF. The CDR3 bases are TGTGCCAGCAGCCGCGGACGAGGGGAGCTGTTTTTT.

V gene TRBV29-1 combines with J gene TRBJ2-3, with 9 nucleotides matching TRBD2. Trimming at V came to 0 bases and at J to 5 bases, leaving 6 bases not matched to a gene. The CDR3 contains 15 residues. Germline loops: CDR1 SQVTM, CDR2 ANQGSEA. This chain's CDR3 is CSVEERRGGLDTQYF. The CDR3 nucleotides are TGCAGCGTTGAAGAACGGCGGGGGGGCTTAGATACGCAGTATTTT.

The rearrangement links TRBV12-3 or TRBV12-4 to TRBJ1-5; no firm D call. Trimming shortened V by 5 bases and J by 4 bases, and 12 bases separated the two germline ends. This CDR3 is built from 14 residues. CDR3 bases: TGTGCCAGCAGTCCGCAGGACGGGAATCAGCCCCAGCATTTT. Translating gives CASSPQDGNQPQHF.

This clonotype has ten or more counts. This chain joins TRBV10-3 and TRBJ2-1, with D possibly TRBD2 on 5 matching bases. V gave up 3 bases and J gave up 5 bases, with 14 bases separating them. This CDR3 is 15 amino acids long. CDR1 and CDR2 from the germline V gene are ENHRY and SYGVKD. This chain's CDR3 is CAISEGGSVDNEQFF. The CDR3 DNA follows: TGTGCCATCAGTGAAGGAGGATCTGTGGACAATGAGCAGTTCTTC.

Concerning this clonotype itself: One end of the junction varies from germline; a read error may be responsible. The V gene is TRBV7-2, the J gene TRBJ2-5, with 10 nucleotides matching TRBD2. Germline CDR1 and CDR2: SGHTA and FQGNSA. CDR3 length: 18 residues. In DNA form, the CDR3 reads TGTGCCAGCGCAAAACGGACTAGCGGTTGGTTAGGAGGAGAGACCAAGTACTTC. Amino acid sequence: CASAKRTSGWLGGETKYF.

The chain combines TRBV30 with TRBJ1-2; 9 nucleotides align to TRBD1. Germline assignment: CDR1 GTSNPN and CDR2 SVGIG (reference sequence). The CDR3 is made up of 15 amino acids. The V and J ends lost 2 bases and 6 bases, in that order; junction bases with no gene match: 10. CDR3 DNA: TGTGCCTGGAGTCCACCTGACAGGGGGAAGAATGGCTACACCTTC. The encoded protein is CAWSPPDRGKNGYTF.

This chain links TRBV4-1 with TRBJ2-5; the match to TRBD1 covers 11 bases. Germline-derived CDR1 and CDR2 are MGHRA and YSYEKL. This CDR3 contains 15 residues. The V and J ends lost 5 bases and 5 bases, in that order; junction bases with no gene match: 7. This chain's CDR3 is CASSTRDRGLETQYF. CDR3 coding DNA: TGCGCCAGCAGCACCCGGGACAGGGGGTTGGAGACCCAGTACTTC.

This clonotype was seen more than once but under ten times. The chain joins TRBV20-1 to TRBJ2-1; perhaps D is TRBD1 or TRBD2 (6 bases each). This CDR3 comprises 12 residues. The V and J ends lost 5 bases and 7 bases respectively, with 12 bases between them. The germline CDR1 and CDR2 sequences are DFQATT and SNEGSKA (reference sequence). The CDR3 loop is CSAQQGGNEQFF. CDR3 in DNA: TGCAGTGCTCAACAAGGGGGGAATGAGCAGTTCTTC.

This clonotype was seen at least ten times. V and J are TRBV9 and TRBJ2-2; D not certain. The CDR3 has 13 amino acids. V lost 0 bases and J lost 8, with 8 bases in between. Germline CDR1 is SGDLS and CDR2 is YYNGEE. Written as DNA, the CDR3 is TGTGCCAGCAGCGTAGAGATAGGAGGGGAGCTGTTTTTT. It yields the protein CASSVEIGGELFF.

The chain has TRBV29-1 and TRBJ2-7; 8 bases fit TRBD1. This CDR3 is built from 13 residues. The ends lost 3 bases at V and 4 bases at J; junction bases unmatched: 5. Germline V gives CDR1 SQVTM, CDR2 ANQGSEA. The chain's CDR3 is CSVEGRGLYEQYF. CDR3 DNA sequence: TGCAGCGTTGAGGGCAGGGGGCTGTACGAGCAGTACTTC.

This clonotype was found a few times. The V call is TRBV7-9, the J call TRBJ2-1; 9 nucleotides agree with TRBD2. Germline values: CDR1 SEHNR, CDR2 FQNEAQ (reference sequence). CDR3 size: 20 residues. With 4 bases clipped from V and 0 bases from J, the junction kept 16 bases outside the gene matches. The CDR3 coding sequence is TGTGCCAGCAGCTCCTCCAGCTTGGTAGCGGGGGAGAGCTCCTACAATGAGCAGTTCTTC. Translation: CASSSSSLVAGESSYNEQFF.

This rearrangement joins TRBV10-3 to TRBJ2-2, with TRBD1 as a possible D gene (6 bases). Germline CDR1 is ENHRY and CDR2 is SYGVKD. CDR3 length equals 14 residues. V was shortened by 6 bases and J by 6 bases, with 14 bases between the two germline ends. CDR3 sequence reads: CAIRAGVEAGELFF. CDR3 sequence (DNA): TGTGCCATCAGGGCAGGGGTAGAGGCCGGGGAGCTGTTTTTT.

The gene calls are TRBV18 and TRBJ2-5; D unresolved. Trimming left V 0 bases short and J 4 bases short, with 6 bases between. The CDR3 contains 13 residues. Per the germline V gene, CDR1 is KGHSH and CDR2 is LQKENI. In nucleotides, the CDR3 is TGTGCCAGCTCACCACCGAGCCGAGAGACCCAGTACTTC. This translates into CASSPPSRETQYF.

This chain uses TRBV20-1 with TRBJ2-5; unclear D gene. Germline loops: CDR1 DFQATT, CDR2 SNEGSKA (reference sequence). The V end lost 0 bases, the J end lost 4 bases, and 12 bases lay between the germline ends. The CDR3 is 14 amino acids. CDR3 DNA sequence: TGCAGTGCTAGAGATCCGGTGGGTAGAGAGACCCAGTACTTC. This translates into CSARDPVGRETQYF.

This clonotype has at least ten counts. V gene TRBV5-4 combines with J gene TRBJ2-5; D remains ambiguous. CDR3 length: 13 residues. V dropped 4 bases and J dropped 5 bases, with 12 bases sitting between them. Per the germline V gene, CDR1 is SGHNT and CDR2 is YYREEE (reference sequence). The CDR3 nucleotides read TGTGCCAGCAGCCCGCAGAGTGGCGAGACCCAGTACTTC. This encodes CASSPQSGETQYF.

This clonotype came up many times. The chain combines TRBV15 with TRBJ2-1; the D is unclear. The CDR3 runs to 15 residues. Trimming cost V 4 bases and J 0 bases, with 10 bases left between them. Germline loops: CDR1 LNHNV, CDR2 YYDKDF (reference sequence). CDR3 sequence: CATSIVSDSYNEQFF. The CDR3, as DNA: TGTGCCACCAGCATCGTATCCGACTCCTACAATGAGCAGTTCTTC. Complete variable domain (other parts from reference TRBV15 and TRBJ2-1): DAMVIQNPRYQVTQFGKPVTLSCSQTLNHNVMYWYQQKSSQAPKLLFHYYDKDFNNEADTPDNFQSRRPNTSFCFLDIRSPGLGDTAMYLCATSIVSDSYNEQFFGPGTRLTVL.

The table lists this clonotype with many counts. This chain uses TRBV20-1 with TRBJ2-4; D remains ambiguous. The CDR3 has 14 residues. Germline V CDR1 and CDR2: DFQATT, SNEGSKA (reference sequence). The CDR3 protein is CSVALPLAKNIQYF. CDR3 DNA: TGCAGCGTTGCGCTCCCTTTAGCCAAAAACATTCAGTACTTC.

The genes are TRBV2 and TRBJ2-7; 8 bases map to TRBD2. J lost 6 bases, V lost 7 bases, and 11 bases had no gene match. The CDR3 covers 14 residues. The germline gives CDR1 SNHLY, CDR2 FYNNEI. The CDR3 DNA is TGTGCCAGCAAAACCGGGACTAGTGCCGTCGAGCAGTACTTC. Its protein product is CASKTGTSAVEQYF.

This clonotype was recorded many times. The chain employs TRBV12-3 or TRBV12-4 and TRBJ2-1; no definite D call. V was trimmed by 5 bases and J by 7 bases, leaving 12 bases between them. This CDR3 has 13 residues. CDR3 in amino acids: CASSPQSANEQFF. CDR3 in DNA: TGTGCCAGCAGTCCCCAGAGCGCTAATGAGCAGTTCTTC.

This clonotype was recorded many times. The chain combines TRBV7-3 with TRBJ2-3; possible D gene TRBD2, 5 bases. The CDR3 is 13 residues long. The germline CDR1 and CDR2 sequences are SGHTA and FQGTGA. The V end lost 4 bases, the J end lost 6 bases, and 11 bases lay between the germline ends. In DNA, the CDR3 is TGTGCCAGCAGCTCCGGACTCTCGGATACGCAGTATTTT. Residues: CASSSGLSDTQYF.

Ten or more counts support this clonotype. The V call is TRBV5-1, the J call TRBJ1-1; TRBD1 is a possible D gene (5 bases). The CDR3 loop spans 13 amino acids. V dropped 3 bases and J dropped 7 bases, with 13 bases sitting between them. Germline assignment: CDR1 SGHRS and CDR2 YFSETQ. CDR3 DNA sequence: TGCGCCAGCAGCTCCCCAGGGACCCTTGAAGCTTTCTTT. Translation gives CASSSPGTLEAFF.

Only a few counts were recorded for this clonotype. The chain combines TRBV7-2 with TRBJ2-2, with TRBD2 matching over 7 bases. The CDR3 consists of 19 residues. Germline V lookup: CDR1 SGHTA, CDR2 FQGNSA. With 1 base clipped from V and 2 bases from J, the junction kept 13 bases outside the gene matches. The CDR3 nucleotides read TGTGCCAGCAGCTTAGGTCCCTGGAGTAGCGGGCTTAACACCGGGGAGCTGTTTTTT. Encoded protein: CASSLGPWSSGLNTGELFF.

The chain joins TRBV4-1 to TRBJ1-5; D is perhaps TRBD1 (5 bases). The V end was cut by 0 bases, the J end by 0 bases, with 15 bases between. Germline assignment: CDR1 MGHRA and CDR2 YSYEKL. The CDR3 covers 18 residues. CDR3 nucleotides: TGCGCCAGCAGCCAAGATAATAGGGACCCTTATAGCAATCAGCCCCAGCATTTT. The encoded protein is CASSQDNRDPYSNQPQHF.

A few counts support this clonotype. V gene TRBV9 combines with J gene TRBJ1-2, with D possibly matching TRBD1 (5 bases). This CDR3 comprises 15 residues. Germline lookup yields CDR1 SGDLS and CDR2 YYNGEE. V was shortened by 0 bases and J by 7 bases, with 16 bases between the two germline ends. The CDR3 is CASSVDAGTGFGYTF. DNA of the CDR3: TGTGCCAGCAGCGTAGATGCAGGGACGGGGTTTGGCTACACCTTC. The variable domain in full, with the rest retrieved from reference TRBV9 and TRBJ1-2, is DSGVTQTPKHLITATGQRVTLRCSPRSGDLSVYWYQQSLDQGLQFLIQYYNGEERAKGNILERFSAQQFPDLHSELNLSSLELGDSALYFCASSVDAGTGFGYTFGSGTRLTVV.